This passage covers 14 T cell receptor beta chains from one sample sequenced in a study of blood T cell repertoires in COVID-19. The table came from immunoSEQ multiplex PCR; TCRdb's copy has only in-frame clones and leaves some out. Here the sample spans approximately 94,000 clones, roughly 79% being singletons. Sequenced material: peripheral blood. The receptors derive from a woman in her seventies with acute or convalescent COVID-19.

Concerning this clone: At one boundary the junction diverges from the germline segment, which might be a read error. The chain carries TRBV6-1 and TRBJ1-2; maybe TRBD1 (6 bases). Per the germline V gene, CDR1 is MNHNS and CDR2 is SASEGT. This CDR3 contains 14 residues. CDR3 sequence reads: CASTEQGGTEGYTF. The CDR3 bases are TGTGCCAGCACTGAACAGGGCGGGACGGAAGGCTACACCTTC.

This chain uses TRBV3-1 (or the pseudogene TRBV3-2) with TRBJ1-3, with D uncertain. Trimming pared 4 bases from V and 4 bases from J, leaving 8 bases between. Germline V gene sequence: CDR1 LGHDT, CDR2 YNNKEL (reference sequence). CDR3 length: 13 residues. CDR3 amino acids: CASSLTPGNTIYF. The CDR3 nucleotides read TGTGCCAGCAGCCTCACTCCAGGAAACACCATATATTTT.

The table lists this clone with a count of one. The chain is built from TRBV9 and TRBJ1-2; 9 bases are shared with TRBD1. J lost 2 bases, V lost 4 bases, and 6 bases had no gene match. The CDR3 is made up of 15 amino acids. Germline-derived CDR1 and CDR2 are SGDLS and YYNGEE. CDR3: CASSPMGQGNYGYTF. In DNA, the CDR3 is TGTGCCAGCAGCCCTATGGGACAGGGAAACTATGGCTACACCTTC.

This clone was seen just once. V gene TRBV6-6 combines with J gene TRBJ2-3, with TRBD2 matching 10 bases. The CDR3 sequence is 16 residues long. Germline V CDR1 and CDR2: MNHNY, SVGAGI (reference sequence). The ends lost 6 bases at V and 4 bases at J; junction bases unmatched: 10. CDR3 loop: CASSLLASGGSDTQYF. The DNA for the CDR3 is TGTGCCAGCAGCTTACTTGCTAGCGGGGGCTCAGATACGCAGTATTTT.

The chain couples TRBV6-5 to TRBJ1-1; D is possibly TRBD1 (6 bases). Germline-derived CDR1 and CDR2 are MNHEY and SVGAGI. V was shortened by 5 bases and J by 8 bases, with 18 bases between the two germline ends. The CDR3 extends over 14 amino acids. This chain's CDR3 is CASSPEQSGTEAFF. CDR3 DNA: TGTGCCAGCAGTCCCGAACAATCAGGGACAGAAGCTTTCTTT.

This chain links TRBV7-2 with TRBJ2-5, with 8 bases identical to TRBD2. The V gene end was trimmed by 5 bases and the J gene end by 4 bases; junction bases not matched to a gene: 12. The CDR3 totals 16 residues. Per germline, CDR1 SGHTA and CDR2 FQGNSA. The CDR3 loop is CASSVTAGVYLETQYF. The CDR3, as DNA: TGTGCCAGCAGCGTCACAGCGGGGGTGTATTTAGAGACCCAGTACTTC.

This clone came up a few times. The CDR3 spells CASSPEGLGNTEAFF. The CDR3, as DNA: TGTGCCAGCAGCCCAGAGGGACTGGGGAACACTGAAGCTTTCTTT. The chain has TRBV7-8 and TRBJ1-1, with TRBD1 as a possible D gene (5 bases). Looked up from germline, CDR1 is SGHVS and CDR2 is FQNEAQ. The CDR3 has 15 residues. V was clipped by 5 bases and J by 1 base, with 14 bases between them. Full variable domain (outside the CDR3, taken from reference TRBV7-8 and TRBJ1-1): GAGVSQSPRYKVAKRGQDVALRCDPISGHVSLFWYQQALGQGPEFLTYFQNEAQLDKSGLPSDRFFAERPEGSVSTLKIQRTQQEDSAVYLCASSPEGLGNTEAFFGQGTRLTVV.

This clone appeared a few times. CDR3 amino acids: CASSPGQGFHEQYF. CDR3 nucleotides: TGCGCCAGCAGCCCGGGACAAGGATTCCACGAGCAGTACTTC. The chain uses TRBV10-2 and TRBJ2-7, with a tentative D call TRBD1 (6 bases). Germline V gene lookup returns CDR1 WSHSY and CDR2 SAAADI. This CDR3 region has 14 residues. V was trimmed by 6 bases and J by 5 bases, leaving 17 bases between them.

The V gene is TRBV2, the J gene TRBJ2-3; TRBD1 is a possible D gene (5 bases). The V gene lost 6 bases and the J gene lost 2 bases, with 12 bases spanning the gap. This CDR3 is 14 amino acids long. Per germline, CDR1 SNHLY and CDR2 FYNNEI. The CDR3 bases are TGTGCCAGCAGAGGAGCAGGGAACACAGATACGCAGTATTTT. It encodes CASRGAGNTDTQYF.

This clone was picked up many times. The sample holds other DNA sequences that translate to the same CDR3. The chain recombines TRBV5-4 with TRBJ2-1; 7 bases agree with TRBD1. This CDR3 contains 16 residues. Unmatched junction bases numbered 4, after V lost 0 bases and J lost 1 base. Germline V gives CDR1 SGHNT, CDR2 YYREEE (reference sequence). This CDR3 reads CASSLDGTVSYNEQFF. As DNA, the CDR3 is TGTGCCAGCAGCTTGGACGGGACAGTTTCCTACAATGAGCAGTTCTTC.

This chain joins TRBV19 and TRBJ1-5; 9 nucleotides agree with TRBD1. V shed 10 bases and J 4 bases; nucleotides not matched to a gene: 11. The CDR3 length is 15 residues. Germline CDR1 and CDR2: LNHDA and SQIVND (reference sequence). CDR3 residues: CATTGTGNTNQPQHF. The DNA for the CDR3 is TGTGCCACTACCGGGACAGGGAATACAAATCAGCCCCAGCATTTT.

The genes are TRBV6-2 or TRBV6-3 and TRBJ2-1; the D is unclear. The germline V gene encodes CDR1 MNHEY and CDR2 SVGEGT. The CDR3 contains 15 residues. The V and J ends lost 5 bases and 1 base respectively, with 12 bases between them. The CDR3 sequence is CASSLSPGSYNEQFF. The CDR3 DNA reads as TGTGCCAGCAGTCTCTCGCCCGGTTCCTACAATGAGCAGTTCTTC.

This clone was recorded only once. V and J are TRBV19 and TRBJ2-7; TRBD1 aligns across 10 bases. Germline V CDR1 and CDR2: LNHDA, SQIVND (reference sequence). CDR3 length equals 13 residues. The V gene end was trimmed by 4 bases and the J gene end by 7 bases; junction bases not matched to a gene: 4. CDR3 residues: CASSTGQGGEQYV. The CDR3 coding sequence is TGTGCCAGTAGTACCGGACAGGGGGGTGAGCAGTACGTC.

This clone was counted between two and nine times. This chain uses TRBV5-1 with TRBJ2-7, with 7 bases that match TRBD2. The CDR3 consists of 14 residues. Germline V lookup: CDR1 SGHRS, CDR2 YFSETQ. V lost 1 base, J lost 2 bases, and 3 bases stayed unmatched. CDR3 loop: CASSLLGGTYEQYF. For the CDR3, the DNA is TGCGCCAGCAGCTTGCTCGGGGGGACCTACGAGCAGTACTTC.